The T cell receptor beta chain described here comes from a study of Ad26.COV2.S vaccination and SARS-CoV-2 variants. Study details: The study gave Ad26.COV2.S intramuscularly, once or twice 56 days apart.

This sample's treatment: approximately 18 received Ad26.COV2.S at low or high dose, single or two shots; about five received placebo; per-sample allocation not given. Samples were taken on day 63 after the first vaccine or placebo injection. The V end was cut by 4 bases, the J end by 0 bases, with 4 bases between. CDR3 length: 13 residues. The germline V gene encodes CDR1 SGHRS and CDR2 YFSETQ. Sequenced by immunoSEQ multiplex PCR; TCRdb stores in-frame clones only, minus some. Among some 340,000 clones listed, approximately 86% were seen once. The sequencing here drew on peripheral blood, taken in a trial of Ad26.COV2.S vaccine versus placebo. The TCR sequence derives from a person aged 18-60 years who received the Ad26.COV2.S COVID-19 vaccine or a placebo. The J gene is TRBJ1-4, the V gene TRBV5-1; D gene ambiguous. The CDR3 DNA sequence: TGCGCCAGCAGCGGGGCAACTAATGAAAAACTGTTTTTT. It yields the protein CASSGATNEKLFF.